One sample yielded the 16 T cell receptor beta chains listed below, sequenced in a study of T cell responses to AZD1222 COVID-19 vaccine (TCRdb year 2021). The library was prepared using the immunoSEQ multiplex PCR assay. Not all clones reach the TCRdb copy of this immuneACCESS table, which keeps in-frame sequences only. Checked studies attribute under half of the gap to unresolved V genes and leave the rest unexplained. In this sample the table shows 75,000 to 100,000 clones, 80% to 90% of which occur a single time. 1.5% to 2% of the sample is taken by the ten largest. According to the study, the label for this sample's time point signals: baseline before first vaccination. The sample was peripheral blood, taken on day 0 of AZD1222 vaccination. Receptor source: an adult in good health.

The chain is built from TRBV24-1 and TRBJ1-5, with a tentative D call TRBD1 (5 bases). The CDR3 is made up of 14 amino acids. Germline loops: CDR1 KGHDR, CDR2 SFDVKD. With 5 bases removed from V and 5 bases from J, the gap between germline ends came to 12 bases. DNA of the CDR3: TGTGCCACCAGTGGTTCAGGGTGGGATCAGCCCCAGCATTTT. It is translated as CATSGSGWDQPQHF.

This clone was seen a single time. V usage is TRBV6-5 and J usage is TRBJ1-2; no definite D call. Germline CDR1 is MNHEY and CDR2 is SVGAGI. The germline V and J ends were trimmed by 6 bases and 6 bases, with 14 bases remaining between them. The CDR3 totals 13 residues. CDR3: CASSLGFADGYTF. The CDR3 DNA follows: TGTGCCAGCAGCTTAGGGTTTGCGGATGGCTACACCTTC.

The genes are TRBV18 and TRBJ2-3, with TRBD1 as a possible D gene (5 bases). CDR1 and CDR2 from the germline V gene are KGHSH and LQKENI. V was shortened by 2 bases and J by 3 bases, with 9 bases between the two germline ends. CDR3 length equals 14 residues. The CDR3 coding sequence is TGTGCCAGCTCACCATCTCGACAGACAGATACGCAGTATTTT. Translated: CASSPSRQTDTQYF.

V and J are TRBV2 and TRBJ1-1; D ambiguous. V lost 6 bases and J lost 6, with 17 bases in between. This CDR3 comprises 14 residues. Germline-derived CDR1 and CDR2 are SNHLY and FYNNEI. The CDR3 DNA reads TGTGCCAGCAGCCTGGTGCAGGATGTTGCTGAAGCTTTCTTT. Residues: CASSLVQDVAEAFF. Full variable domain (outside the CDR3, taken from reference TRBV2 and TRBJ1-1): EPEVTQTPSHQVTQMGQEVILRCVPISNHLYFYWYRQILGQKVEFLVSFYNNEISEKSEIFDDQFSVERPDGSNFTLKIRSTKLEDSAMYFCASSLVQDVAEAFFGQGTRLTVV.

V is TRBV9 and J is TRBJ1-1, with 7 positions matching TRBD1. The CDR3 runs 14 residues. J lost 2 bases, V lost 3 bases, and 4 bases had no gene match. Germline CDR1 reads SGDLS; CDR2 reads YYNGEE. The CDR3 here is CASSGRQGNTEAFF. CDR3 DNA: TGTGCCAGCAGCGGGCGACAGGGAAACACTGAAGCTTTCTTT.

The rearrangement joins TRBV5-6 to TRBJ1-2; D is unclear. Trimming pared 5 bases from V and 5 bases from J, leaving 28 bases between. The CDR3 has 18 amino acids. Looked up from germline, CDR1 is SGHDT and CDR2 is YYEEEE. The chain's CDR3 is CASRHEPPARVRSYGYTF. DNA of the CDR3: TGTGCCAGCAGGCACGAACCCCCCGCCCGGGTGCGATCGTATGGCTACACCTTC.

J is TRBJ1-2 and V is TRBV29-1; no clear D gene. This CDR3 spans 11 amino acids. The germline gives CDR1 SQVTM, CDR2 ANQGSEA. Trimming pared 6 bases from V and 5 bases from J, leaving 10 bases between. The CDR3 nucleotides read TGCAGCGTGAGGGTTGGATATGGCTACACCTTC. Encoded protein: CSVRVGYGYTF.

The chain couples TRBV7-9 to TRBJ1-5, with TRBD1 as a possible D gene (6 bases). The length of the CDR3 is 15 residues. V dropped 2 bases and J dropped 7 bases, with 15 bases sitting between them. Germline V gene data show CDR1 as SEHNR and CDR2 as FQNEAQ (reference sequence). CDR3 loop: CASSLSGGQGQPQHF. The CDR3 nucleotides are TGTGCCAGCAGCTTATCGGGGGGCCAGGGGCAGCCCCAGCATTTT.

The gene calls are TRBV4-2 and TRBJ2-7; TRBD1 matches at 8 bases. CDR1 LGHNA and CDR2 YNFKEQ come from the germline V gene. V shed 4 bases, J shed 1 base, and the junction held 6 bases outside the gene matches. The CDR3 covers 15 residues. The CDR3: CASSLRQGSSYEQYF. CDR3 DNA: TGTGCCAGCAGCCTCCGACAGGGGAGTTCCTACGAGCAGTACTTC.

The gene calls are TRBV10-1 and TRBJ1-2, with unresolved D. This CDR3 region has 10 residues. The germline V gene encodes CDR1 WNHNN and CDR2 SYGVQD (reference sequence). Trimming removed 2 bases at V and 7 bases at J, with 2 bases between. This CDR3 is CASSEGGYTF. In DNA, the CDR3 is TGCGCCAGCAGTGAGGGTGGCTACACCTTC.

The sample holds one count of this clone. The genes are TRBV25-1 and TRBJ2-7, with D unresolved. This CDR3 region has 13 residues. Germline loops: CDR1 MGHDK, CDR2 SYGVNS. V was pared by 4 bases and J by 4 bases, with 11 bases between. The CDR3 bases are TGTGCCAGCAGTGTTACCGGTTCGTACGAGCAGTACTTC. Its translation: CASSVTGSYEQYF.

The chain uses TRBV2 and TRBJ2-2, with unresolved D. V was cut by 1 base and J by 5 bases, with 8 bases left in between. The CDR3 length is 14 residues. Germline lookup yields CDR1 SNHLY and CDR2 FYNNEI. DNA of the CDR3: TGTGCCAGCAGTGAAGTGGCCATAACCGGGGAGCTGTTTTTT. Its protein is CASSEVAITGELFF.

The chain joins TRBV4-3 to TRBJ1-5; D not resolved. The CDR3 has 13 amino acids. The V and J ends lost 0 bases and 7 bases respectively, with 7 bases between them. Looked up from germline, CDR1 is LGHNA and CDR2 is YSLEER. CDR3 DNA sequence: TGCGCCAGCAGCCAAGACACACACCAGCCCCAGCATTTT. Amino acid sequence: CASSQDTHQPQHF.

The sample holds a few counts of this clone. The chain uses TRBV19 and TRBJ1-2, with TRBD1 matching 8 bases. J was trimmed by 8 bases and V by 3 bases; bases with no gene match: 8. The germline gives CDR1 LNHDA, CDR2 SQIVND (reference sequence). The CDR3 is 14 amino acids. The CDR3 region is CASSMDQGTGGYTF. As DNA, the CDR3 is TGTGCCAGTAGTATGGACCAGGGGACAGGAGGCTACACCTTC.

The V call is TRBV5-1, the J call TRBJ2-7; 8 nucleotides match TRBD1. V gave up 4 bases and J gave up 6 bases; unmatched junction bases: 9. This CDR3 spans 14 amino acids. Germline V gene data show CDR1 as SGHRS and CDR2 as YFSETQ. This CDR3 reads CASSRSGTGAEQYF. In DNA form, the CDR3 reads TGCGCCAGCAGCAGATCCGGGACAGGAGCCGAGCAGTACTTC.

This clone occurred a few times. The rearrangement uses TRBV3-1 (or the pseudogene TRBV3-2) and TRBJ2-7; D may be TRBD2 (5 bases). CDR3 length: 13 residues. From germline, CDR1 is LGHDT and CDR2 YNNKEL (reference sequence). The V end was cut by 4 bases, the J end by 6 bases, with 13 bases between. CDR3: CASSPSGVGEQYF. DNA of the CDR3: TGTGCCAGCAGCCCCTCCGGGGTGGGCGAGCAGTACTTC.